This T cell receptor beta chain emerged from a study of blood T cell repertoires in COVID-19. Study information: The origin of the acute and convalescent COVID-19 samples was the United States, Italy and Spain. T cells, B-cell-depleted T cells, or PBMCs provided the cDNA or gDNA that served as material.

The trim removed 3 bases at V and 6 bases at J, leaving 1 base unmatched. CDR1 is MDHEN, CDR2 SYDVKM, per germline. The CDR3 spans 14 residues. Original handling: Quantification of nucleated cells was approximated via reference gene primer amplification. Clones were read by immunoSEQ multiplex PCR, and TCRdb kept only the in-frame ones, dropping some. The V and J calls and clone size were taken over from that table, and D and trimming were inferred from the DNA. The data contain about 50,000 clones, more than 75% of them singletons. The sequenced material came from peripheral blood. The receptor was isolated from a woman aged 55-69 years with acute or convalescent COVID-19. This sequence joins TRBV28 and TRBJ2-4; TRBD2 matches 11 bases. The CDR3 bases are TGTGCCAGCAGTTTTACTAGCGGGGGAAACATTCAGTACTTC. Translated, it gives CASSFTSGGNIQYF. The full variable domain, its missing parts supplied by reference TRBV28 and TRBJ2-4, is DVKVTQSSRYLVKRTGEKVFLECVQDMDHENMFWYRQDPGLGLRLIYFSYDVKMKEKGDIPEGYSVSREKKERFSLILESASTNQTSMYLCASSFTSGGNIQYFGAGTRLSVL.